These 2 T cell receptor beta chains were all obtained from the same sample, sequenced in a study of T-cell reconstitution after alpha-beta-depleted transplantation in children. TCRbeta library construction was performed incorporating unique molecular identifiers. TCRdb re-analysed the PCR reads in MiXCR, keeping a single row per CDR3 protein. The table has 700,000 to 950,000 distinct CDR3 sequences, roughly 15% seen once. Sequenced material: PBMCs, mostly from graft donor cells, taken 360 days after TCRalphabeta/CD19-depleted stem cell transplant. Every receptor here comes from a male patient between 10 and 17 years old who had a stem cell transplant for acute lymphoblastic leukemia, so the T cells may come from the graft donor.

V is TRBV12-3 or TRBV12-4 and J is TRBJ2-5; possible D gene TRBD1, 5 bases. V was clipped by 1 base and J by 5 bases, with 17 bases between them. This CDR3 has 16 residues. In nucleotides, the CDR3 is TGTGCCAGCAGTTTAGTGGGGCCTGGAAGTGGGGAGACCCAGTACTTC. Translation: CASSLVGPGSGETQYF.

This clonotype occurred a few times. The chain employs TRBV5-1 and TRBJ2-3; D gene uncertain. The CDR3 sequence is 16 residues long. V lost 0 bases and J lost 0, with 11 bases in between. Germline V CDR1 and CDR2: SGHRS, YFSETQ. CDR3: CASSLAGLRSTDTQYF. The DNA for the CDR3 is TGCGCCAGCAGCTTGGCCGGTTTGCGGAGCACAGATACGCAGTATTTT.